Below are 13 T cell receptor beta chains sequenced from a single sample in a study of graft-versus-host responses after intestinal transplantation. The table came from immunoSEQ multiplex PCR; TCRdb's copy has only in-frame clones and leaves some out. The table lists about 82,000 clones, roughly 91% of them singletons. No antigen has been identified for these receptors. The sequencing used unstimulated CD4+ T cells sorted from spleen or lymph node cells, collected before intestinal transplant. These receptors were collected from a human donor who received an intestinal transplant.

The V gene is TRBV19, the J gene TRBJ1-1, with 8 bases fitting TRBD1. This CDR3 has 14 residues. The trim removed 5 bases at V and 8 bases at J, leaving 10 bases unmatched. Germline CDR1 is LNHDA and CDR2 is SQIVND (reference sequence). Written as DNA, the CDR3 is TGTGCCAGTAGTGTCAGGGGGCAGACCTCCGAAGCTTTCTTT. As protein: CASSVRGQTSEAFF.

The rearrangement uses TRBV10-1 and TRBJ2-2, with D perhaps TRBD1 (6 bases). CDR1 and CDR2 (germline): WNHNN, SYGVQD (reference sequence). The germline V and J ends were trimmed by 6 bases and 2 bases, with 7 bases remaining between them. The CDR3 sequence is 13 residues long. CDR3 sequence reads: CASRQGNTGELFF. CDR3 DNA: TGCGCCAGCAGACAGGGCAACACCGGGGAGCTGTTTTTT.

A single count supports this clone. J is TRBJ1-2 and V is TRBV9; weak D call: TRBD1 (5 bases). Trimming took off 0 bases at V and 3 bases at J, with 6 bases between the two ends. This CDR3 contains 13 residues. CDR1 SGDLS and CDR2 YYNGEE come from the germline V gene. DNA for the CDR3: TGTGCCAGCAGCGTAGAGGGGTACTATGGCTACACCTTC. Its protein is CASSVEGYYGYTF.

The chain combines TRBV19 with TRBJ1-5; 8 bases match TRBD1. The CDR3 contains 14 residues. Losses at the gene ends were 10 bases for V and 7 bases for J; bases not matched to a gene: 12. The V gene's germline CDR1 is LNHDA and CDR2 SQIVND (reference sequence). The CDR3 DNA reads TGTGCCACCTCTCGGACAGGGAAACTACAGCCCCAGCATTTT. This encodes CATSRTGKLQPQHF.

The chain is built from TRBV5-1 and TRBJ1-5; 8 nucleotides line up with TRBD1. Trimming took 1 base from V and 0 from J; bases not matched to a gene: 9. The CDR3 length is 18 residues. Per germline, CDR1 SGHRS and CDR2 YFSETQ. As DNA, the CDR3 is TGCGCCAGCAGCTTGCAGACAGGGGAGTTCCCTAGCAATCAGCCCCAGCATTTT. This translates into CASSLQTGEFPSNQPQHF.

The chain links TRBV9 to TRBJ1-1; D is unresolved. There are 15 residues in the CDR3. Germline CDR1 SGDLS, CDR2 YYNGEE. V lost 0 bases, J lost 0 bases, and 9 bases lay in between. For the CDR3, the DNA is TGTGCCAGCAGCGTAGTTCGGGAGGTGAACACTGAAGCTTTCTTT. Translating gives CASSVVREVNTEAFF.

The J gene is TRBJ2-7, the V gene TRBV27, with 10 nucleotides matching TRBD2. Germline V CDR1 and CDR2: MNHEY, SMNVEV (reference sequence). V was clipped by 5 bases and J by 1 base; unmatched bases: 14. The CDR3 runs to 18 residues. This CDR3 is CASSPYPTSGGVSYEQYF. The CDR3 DNA reads TGTGCCAGCAGTCCCTACCCCACGAGCGGGGGGGTATCCTACGAGCAGTACTTC.

The chain couples TRBV7-9 to TRBJ1-1; D might be TRBD1 (5 bases). The V gene's germline CDR1 is SEHNR and CDR2 FQNEAQ (reference sequence). V lost 1 base and J 6 bases, leaving 12 bases between the germline ends. This CDR3 spans 14 amino acids. CDR3 nucleotides: TGTGCCAGCAGCTTAGAGGGGCGGGGGGCTGAAGCTTTCTTT. Its translation is CASSLEGRGAEAFF. Combining the CDR3 with reference TRBV7-9 and TRBJ1-1 gives the whole variable domain DTGVSQNPRHKITKRGQNVTFRCDPISEHNRLYWYRQTLGQGPEFLTYFQNEAQLEKSRLLSDRFSAERPKGSFSTLEIQRTEQGDSAMYLCASSLEGRGAEAFFGQGTRLTVV.

The chain couples TRBV18 to TRBJ2-3; 13 positions match TRBD2. This CDR3 has 15 amino acids. V was pared by 2 bases and J by 5 bases, with 1 base of the junction left unmatched. Looked up from germline, CDR1 is KGHSH and CDR2 is LQKENI. The CDR3 loop reads CASSPGLAGEDTQYF. The CDR3 DNA follows: TGTGCCAGCTCACCAGGACTAGCGGGGGAAGATACGCAGTATTTT.

V gene TRBV7-2 combines with J gene TRBJ2-1; TRBD2 agrees at 7 bases. The CDR3 spans 16 residues. V shed 5 bases, J shed 6 bases, and the junction held 13 bases outside the gene matches. The germline V gene encodes CDR1 SGHTA and CDR2 FQGNSA. The CDR3 nucleotides are TGTGCCAGCAGCCCTCGACGGGGGGTGGCTATCAATGAGCAGTTCTTC. This gives the protein CASSPRRGVAINEQFF.

This clone has only a few counts. This chain uses TRBV2 with TRBJ1-4, with TRBD1 matching over 7 bases. From germline, CDR1 is SNHLY and CDR2 FYNNEI. The V gene end was trimmed by 4 bases and the J gene end by 4 bases; junction bases not matched to a gene: 3. The CDR3 sequence is 14 residues long. The CDR3 DNA reads as TGTGCCAGCAGTGTCGACAGGGATAATGAAAAACTGTTTTTT. This sequence encodes CASSVDRDNEKLFF.

The chain links TRBV6-6 to TRBJ2-1; D possibly corresponds to TRBD2 (5 bases). Germline CDR1 and CDR2: MNHNY and SVGAGI (reference sequence). The CDR3 totals 14 residues. The V gene lost 2 bases and the J gene lost 1 base, with 6 bases spanning the gap. The CDR3 loop is CASSYGGSYNEQFF. For the CDR3, the DNA is TGTGCCAGCAGTTACGGCGGGTCCTACAATGAGCAGTTCTTC.

The V and J genes are TRBV11-2 and TRBJ1-2; D might be TRBD1 (5 bases). From germline, CDR1 is SGHAT and CDR2 FQNNGV. Trimming shortened V by 1 base and J by 8 bases, and 11 bases separated the two germline ends. The CDR3 runs 13 residues. The CDR3 is CASSLVQGQGYTF. DNA for the CDR3: TGTGCCAGCAGCTTAGTCCAGGGTCAGGGCTACACCTTC. Filled out from reference TRBV11-2 and TRBJ1-2, the complete variable domain reads EAGVAQSPRYKIIEKRQSVAFWCNPISGHATLYWYQQILGQGPKLLIQFQNNGVVDDSQLPKDRFSAERLKGVDSTLKIQPAKLEDSAVYLCASSLVQGQGYTFGSGTRLTVV.